Listed below are T cell receptor beta chains from one sample, sequenced in a study of cytomegalovirus exposure and HLA in healthy donors. The assay was immunoSEQ multiplex PCR, and TCRdb's table has in-frame clones only and misses some. This sample has about 180,000 clones, with 77% found just once. Sequenced sample: PBMCs. The receptors were sampled from a woman in her thirties in good health and CMV-seropositive. Each CDR3 is given without its conserved first and last residue. The order of the fields is V gene, J gene, CDR3 protein.

>TRBV2|TRBJ1-2
ASSADRGGGYT
>TRBV6-4|TRBJ2-5
ASSVLAGAGETQY
>TRBV7-8|TRBJ2-5
ASSLVSLAGETQY
>TRBV30|TRBJ1-1
AWRATNTEAF
>TRBV6-5|TRBJ1-6
ASSTGLTISPLH
>TRBV10-2|TRBJ2-5
ASTPTTSDQETQY
>TRBV9|TRBJ2-2
ASSARDRGTGELF
>TRBV28|TRBJ1-1
ASSFQGADTEAF
>TRBV27|TRBJ2-7
ASKNPYNSYEQY
>TRBV4-1|TRBJ2-7
ASSPTGNSYEQY
>TRBV30|TRBJ1-2
AWSVQRYGYT
>TRBV6-1|TRBJ2-7
ASSEAFDRSYEQY
>TRBV7-9|TRBJ2-7
ASSGLAGGYYEQY